The 26 T cell receptor beta chains given below trace back to one sample, sequenced in a study of blood T cells in healthy people across ages. A sample-barcoded 5' primer and a J-beta primer mix were used in a second PCR of roughly 7 to 12 cycles. TCRdb reprocessed the 5' RACE reads via MiXCR and lists one record per CDR3 protein. The sample includes around 320,000 distinct CDR3 sequences, around 27% of them seen just once. The material sequenced was blood. All receptors come from a woman in her 70s in good health.

This clonotype was detected only a few times. At one of its ends the junction is not consistent with the germline gene, which may arise from a read error. This chain uses TRBV6-1 with TRBJ2-7, with 9 nucleotides matching TRBD1. This CDR3 is 17 amino acids long. Per the germline V gene, CDR1 is MNHNS and CDR2 is SASEGT. The CDR3 DNA sequence: TGTGCCAGCAGTGCCCTAATACAGGGGGCGGTGAGCTACGAGCGGTACTTC. This gives the protein CASSALIQGAVSYERYF.

This clonotype has only a few counts. V and J are TRBV4-1 and TRBJ2-7, with unresolved D. Germline V lookup: CDR1 MGHRA, CDR2 YSYEKL. Trimming removed 2 bases from V and 0 bases from J, with 20 bases in between. The CDR3 sequence is 18 residues long. CDR3 amino acids: CASSQYAGLSTSSYEQYF. The DNA of the CDR3 is TGCGCCAGCAGCCAATATGCCGGCCTGTCTACGAGCTCCTACGAGCAGTACTTC.

This clonotype was counted at least ten times. The rearrangement links TRBV20-1 to TRBJ2-3; perhaps TRBD2 as D (6 bases). The CDR3 is 15 amino acids. V was shortened by 3 bases and J by 2 bases, with 15 bases between the two germline ends. CDR1 and CDR2 from the germline V gene are DFQATT and SNEGSKA (reference sequence). The DNA for the CDR3 is TGCAGTGCTAGTTTAATCGGGAGCTCCACAGATACGCAGTATTTT. It encodes CSASLIGSSTDTQYF.

In its sample, this clonotype was seen many times. V usage is TRBV29-1 and J usage is TRBJ2-7; tentatively, D is TRBD2 (5 bases). The germline V gene has CDR1 SQVTM and CDR2 ANQGSEA. The ends were cut back, 4 bases at V and 1 base at J, with 8 bases in the middle. This CDR3 region has 12 residues. CDR3 loop: CSVVEGSYEQYF. The CDR3 DNA is TGCAGCGTTGTCGAGGGTTCCTACGAGCAGTACTTC.

The gene calls are TRBV7-2 and TRBJ2-2; D call uncertain. Germline CDR1 reads SGHTA; CDR2 reads FQGNSA. This CDR3 comprises 12 residues. Trimming stripped 3 bases from V and 7 bases from J, with 6 bases between. The CDR3 DNA reads TGTGCCAGCAGCTTCGGCTACGGGGAGCTGTTTTTT. Its translation is CASSFGYGELFF.

This clonotype was picked up a small number of times. The J gene is TRBJ2-3, the V gene TRBV12-3 or TRBV12-4; no definite D call. With 5 bases removed from V and 4 bases from J, the gap between germline ends came to 13 bases. The CDR3 contains 14 residues. CDR3 sequence: CASSSFDGSDTQYF. Here the CDR3 DNA reads TGTGCCAGCAGTAGCTTTGACGGCTCAGATACGCAGTATTTT.

J is TRBJ2-3 and V is TRBV5-1; D not certain. Trimming took 0 bases from V and 5 from J, leaving 10 bases between them. Germline V gene data show CDR1 as SGHRS and CDR2 as YFSETQ. This CDR3 is 14 amino acids long. The CDR3 coding sequence is TGCGCCAGCAGCTTGGGGCGACCACAAGATACGCAGTATTTT. Protein sequence: CASSLGRPQDTQYF.

The CDR3 region has the DNA TGTGCCAGACGACGGGAGGTGAGCTCCTACGAGCAGTACTTC. Translation gives CARRREVSSYEQYF. The chain employs TRBV21-1 and TRBJ2-7; the tabulated D call, TRBD2, remains unverified against the DNA. TRBV21-1 is a pseudogene locus. This CDR3 is 14 amino acids long.

The CDR3 protein is CSAASSGQGADTQYF. CDR3 bases: TGCAGTGCTGCCAGTAGCGGGCAAGGAGCAGATACGCAGTATTTT. The chain uses TRBV20-1 and TRBJ2-3; 7 nucleotides align to TRBD2. The CDR3 has 15 amino acids. Germline loops: CDR1 DFQATT, CDR2 SNEGSKA (reference sequence). With 5 bases clipped from V and 4 bases from J, the junction kept 12 bases outside the gene matches.

The chain is built from TRBV5-4 and TRBJ2-1, with a tentative D call TRBD2 (6 bases). Germline V CDR1 and CDR2: SGHNT, YYREEE (reference sequence). The CDR3 has 14 residues. Trimming cost V 4 bases and J 7 bases, with 15 bases left between them. CDR3 sequence: CASSAGAGRNEQFF. Written as DNA, the CDR3 is TGTGCCAGCAGCGCCGGGGCAGGGAGGAATGAGCAGTTCTTC. Complete variable domain (other parts from reference TRBV5-4 and TRBJ2-1): ETGVTQSPTHLIKTRGQQVTLRCSSQSGHNTVSWYQQALGQGPQFIFQYYREEENGRGNFPPRFSGLQFPNYSSELNVNALELDDSALYLCASSAGAGRNEQFFGPGTRLTVL.

The V gene is TRBV7-2, the J gene TRBJ2-7, with 13 bases fitting TRBD2. V gave up 4 bases and J gave up 3 bases; unmatched junction bases: 3. Looked up from germline, CDR1 is SGHTA and CDR2 is FQGNSA. The CDR3 totals 15 residues. As DNA, the CDR3 is TGTGCCAGCAGCTCCAGGACTAGCGGGGGCTACGAGCAGTACTTC. It is translated as CASSSRTSGGYEQYF.

The chain employs TRBV10-3 and TRBJ2-6, with D maybe TRBD2 (6 bases). The CDR3 loop spans 16 amino acids. The germline V gene has CDR1 ENHRY and CDR2 SYGVKD. Between the trimmed V and J ends, which lost 8 bases and 0 bases, there was a span of 14 bases. This chain's CDR3 is CAIGGGSVSGANVLTF. CDR3 bases: TGTGCCATCGGAGGAGGGTCCGTCTCTGGGGCCAACGTCCTGACTTTC.

The rearrangement links TRBV7-3 to TRBJ1-4; the D gene is possibly TRBD1 (5 bases). The CDR3 sequence is 13 residues long. Looked up from germline, CDR1 is SGHTA and CDR2 is FQGTGA. Trimming left V 4 bases short and J 7 bases short, with 10 bases between. For the CDR3, the DNA is TGTGCCAGCAGCTCCGGGGCGGGTGAAAAACTGTTTTTT. It codes for CASSSGAGEKLFF.

The rearrangement joins TRBV5-1 to TRBJ2-2; a possible D gene is TRBD1 (6 bases). Trimming took off 7 bases at V and 4 bases at J, with 14 bases between the two ends. Germline CDR1 SGHRS, CDR2 YFSETQ. CDR3 size: 14 residues. CDR3 loop: CASRLVGATGELFF. The CDR3 nucleotides read TGCGCCAGCCGCCTGGTGGGGGCCACCGGGGAGCTGTTTTTT.

Remarks on this clonotype: A much larger clone sits a single nucleotide away, making a read error possible. The chain combines TRBV27 with TRBJ1-4; 7 bases line up with TRBD1. The CDR3 runs to 15 residues. Germline V gene sequence: CDR1 MNHEY, CDR2 SMNVEV (reference sequence). CDR3 DNA: TGTACCAGCAGTAGAAGGACAGGAATTGGCGAAAAACTGTTTTTT. Its translation is CTSSRRTGIGEKLFF.

The rearrangement uses TRBV6-5 and TRBJ2-2, with unresolved D. The CDR3 contains 14 residues. V was shortened by 7 bases and J by 0 bases, with 9 bases between the two germline ends. Germline CDR1 and CDR2: MNHEY and SVGAGI. The CDR3 coding sequence is TGTGCCAGCACCCGGTACGCGAACACCGGGGAGCTGTTTTTT. Amino acids: CASTRYANTGELFF.

This sequence joins TRBV20-1 and TRBJ2-6; 8 nucleotides match TRBD1. The ends lost 0 bases at V and 3 bases at J; junction bases unmatched: 4. Germline-derived CDR1 and CDR2 are DFQATT and SNEGSKA (reference sequence). This CDR3 contains 16 residues. CDR3 sequence reads: CSARDFRGLGANVLTF. In DNA form, the CDR3 reads TGCAGTGCTAGAGATTTCAGGGGGCTTGGGGCCAACGTCCTGACTTTC.

V gene TRBV12-3 or TRBV12-4 combines with J gene TRBJ2-5; 7 bases match TRBD2. The trim removed 3 bases at V and 4 bases at J, leaving 5 bases unmatched. This CDR3 spans 14 amino acids. The CDR3 DNA reads as TGTGCCAGCAGTTTTCTTTGGGGGGGAGAGACCCAGTACTTC. This gives the protein CASSFLWGGETQYF.

The chain carries TRBV28 and TRBJ2-3; D gene unclear. CDR1 and CDR2 from the germline V gene are MDHEN and SYDVKM. The CDR3 spans 14 residues. Trimming removed 4 bases from V and 0 bases from J, with 8 bases in between. The CDR3 sequence: CASSSHGSTDTQYF. The DNA of the CDR3 is TGTGCCAGCAGTTCCCATGGGAGCACAGATACGCAGTATTTT.

V is TRBV2 and J is TRBJ1-6, with D maybe TRBD1 (5 bases). CDR1 and CDR2 (germline): SNHLY, FYNNEI. CDR3 length equals 15 residues. V was pared by 1 base and J by 8 bases, with 12 bases between. CDR3 in DNA: TGTGCCAGCAGTGAAGAGGATCCCAGGGATTCACCCCTCCACTTT. Residues: CASSEEDPRDSPLHF.

Concerning this clonotype itself: One end of the junction varies from germline; a read error may be responsible. The chain links TRBV5-6 to TRBJ2-1, with D hard to call. This CDR3 region has 14 residues. Looked up from germline, CDR1 is SGHDT and CDR2 is YYEEEE. The CDR3 region is CASMYYLSCNEQFF. CDR3 sequence (DNA): TGTGCCAGCATGTACTACCTCTCCTGCAATGAGCAGTTCTTC.

This chain connects TRBV5-1 to TRBJ2-5; D not resolved. In germline, CDR1 is SGHRS, CDR2 YFSETQ. The CDR3 has 13 amino acids. V was trimmed by 5 bases and J by 7 bases, leaving 15 bases between them. The CDR3 spells CASRPGDGGTQYF. The CDR3 nucleotides read TGCGCCAGCAGACCCGGAGATGGTGGGACCCAGTACTTC.

This clonotype was observed a handful of times. The junction does not match germline at one end; this may be a read error. This chain joins TRBV6-6 and TRBJ1-6; D ambiguous. Germline V lookup: CDR1 MNHNY, CDR2 SVGAGI (reference sequence). The CDR3 extends over 12 amino acids. The CDR3 spells CASSSTIVAPVF. Written as DNA, the CDR3 is TGTGCCAGCAGTTCCACAATCGTGGCGCCAGTCTTT.

The chain has TRBV9 and TRBJ1-2; 7 nucleotides agree with TRBD1. Germline V gene lookup returns CDR1 SGDLS and CDR2 YYNGEE. Trimming removed 6 bases from V and 5 bases from J; junction bases left unmatched: 10. The CDR3 loop spans 14 amino acids. The CDR3 sequence: CASNSGTVKYGYTF. The CDR3 nucleotides are TGTGCCAGCAACTCCGGGACAGTAAAGTATGGCTACACCTTC.

The chain recombines TRBV4-1 with TRBJ2-1; no clear D. V was shortened by 0 bases and J by 0 bases, with 9 bases between the two germline ends. Germline V gene data show CDR1 as MGHRA and CDR2 as YSYEKL. The CDR3 is 16 amino acids. In DNA, the CDR3 is TGCGCCAGCAGCCAAGATCTGGGCGGCTCCTACAATGAGCAGTTCTTC. Its translation: CASSQDLGGSYNEQFF.

This clonotype was picked up a small number of times. This CDR3 is CASSSGGDTEAFF. As DNA, the CDR3 is TGCGCCAGCAGCTCCGGGGGGGACACTGAAGCTTTCTTT. The chain recombines TRBV5-1 with TRBJ1-1, with a possible D match to TRBD1 (5 bases). Germline V lookup: CDR1 SGHRS, CDR2 YFSETQ. V lost 3 bases, J lost 3 bases, and 9 bases lay in between. This CDR3 has 13 amino acids.